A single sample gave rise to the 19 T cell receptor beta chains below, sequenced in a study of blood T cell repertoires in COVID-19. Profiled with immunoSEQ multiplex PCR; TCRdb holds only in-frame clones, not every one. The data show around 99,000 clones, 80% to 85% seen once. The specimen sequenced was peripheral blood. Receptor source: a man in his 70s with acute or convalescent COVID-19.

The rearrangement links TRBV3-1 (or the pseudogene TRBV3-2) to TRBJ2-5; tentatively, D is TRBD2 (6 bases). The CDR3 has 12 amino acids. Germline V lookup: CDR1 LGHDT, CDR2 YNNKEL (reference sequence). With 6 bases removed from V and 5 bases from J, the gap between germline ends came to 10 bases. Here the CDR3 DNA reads TGTGCCAGCAGACCAGGGAGGGAGACCCAGTACTTC. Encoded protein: CASRPGRETQYF.

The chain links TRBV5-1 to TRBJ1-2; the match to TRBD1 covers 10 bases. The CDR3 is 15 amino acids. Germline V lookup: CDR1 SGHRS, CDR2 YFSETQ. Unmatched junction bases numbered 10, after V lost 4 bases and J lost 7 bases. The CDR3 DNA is TGCGCCAGCAGCCCACCGGGACAGGGGAACCTTGGCTACACCTTC. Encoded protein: CASSPPGQGNLGYTF. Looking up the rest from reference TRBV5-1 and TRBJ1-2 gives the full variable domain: KAGVTQTPRYLIKTRGQQVTLSCSPISGHRSVSWYQQTPGQGLQFLFEYFSETQRNKGNFPGRFSGRQFSNSRSEMNVSTLELGDSALYLCASSPPGQGNLGYTFGSGTRLTVV.

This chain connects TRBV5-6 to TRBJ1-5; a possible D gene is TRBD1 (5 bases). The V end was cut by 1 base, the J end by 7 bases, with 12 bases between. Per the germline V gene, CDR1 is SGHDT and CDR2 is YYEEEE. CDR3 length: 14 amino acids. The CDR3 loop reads CASSLQGDGQPQHF. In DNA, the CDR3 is TGTGCCAGCAGCTTGCAGGGTGACGGGCAGCCCCAGCATTTT.

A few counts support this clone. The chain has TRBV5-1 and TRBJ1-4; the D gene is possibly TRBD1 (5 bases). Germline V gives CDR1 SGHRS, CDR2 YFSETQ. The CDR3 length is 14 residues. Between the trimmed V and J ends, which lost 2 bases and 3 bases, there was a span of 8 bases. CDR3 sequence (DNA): TGCGCCAGCAGCTTAGACAGTTCTAATGAAAAACTGTTTTTT. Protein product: CASSLDSSNEKLFF.

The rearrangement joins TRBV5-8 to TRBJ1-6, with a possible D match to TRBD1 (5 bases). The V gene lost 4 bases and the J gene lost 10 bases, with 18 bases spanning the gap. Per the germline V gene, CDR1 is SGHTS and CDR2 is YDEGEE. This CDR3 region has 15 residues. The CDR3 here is CASSPDSYMDSPLHF. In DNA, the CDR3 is TGTGCCAGCAGCCCTGACAGTTACATGGACTCACCCCTCCACTTT.

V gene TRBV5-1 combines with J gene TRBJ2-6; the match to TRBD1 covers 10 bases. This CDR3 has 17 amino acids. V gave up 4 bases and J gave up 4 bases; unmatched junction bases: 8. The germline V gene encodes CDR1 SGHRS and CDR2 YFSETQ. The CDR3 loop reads CASSLGTGDPGANVLTF. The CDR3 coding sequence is TGCGCCAGCAGCCTGGGGACAGGGGATCCCGGGGCCAACGTCCTGACTTTC.

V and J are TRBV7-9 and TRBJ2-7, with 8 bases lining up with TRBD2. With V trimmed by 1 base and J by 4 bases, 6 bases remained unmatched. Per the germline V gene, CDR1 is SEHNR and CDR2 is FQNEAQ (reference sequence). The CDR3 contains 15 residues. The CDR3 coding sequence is TGTGCCAGCAGCTTAGGGAGCGGGGGCAGGTACGAGCAGTACTTC. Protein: CASSLGSGGRYEQYF.

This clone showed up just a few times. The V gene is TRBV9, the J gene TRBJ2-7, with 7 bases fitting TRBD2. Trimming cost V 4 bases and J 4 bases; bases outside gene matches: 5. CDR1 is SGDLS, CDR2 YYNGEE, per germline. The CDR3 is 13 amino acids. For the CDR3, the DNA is TGTGCCAGCAGCCCCGGACTAGGGTACGAGCAGTACTTC. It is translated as CASSPGLGYEQYF.

CDR3 protein: CASSQGKWRGAITDTQYF. DNA for the CDR3: TGTGCCAGCAGCCAAGGAAAGTGGCGGGGGGCCATTACAGATACGCAGTATTTT. This chain connects TRBV3-1 (or the pseudogene TRBV3-2) to TRBJ2-3, with 8 bases identical to TRBD2. The CDR3 is 18 amino acids. The V gene's germline CDR1 is LGHDT and CDR2 YNNKEL (reference sequence). V gave up 1 base and J gave up 3 bases; unmatched junction bases: 12.

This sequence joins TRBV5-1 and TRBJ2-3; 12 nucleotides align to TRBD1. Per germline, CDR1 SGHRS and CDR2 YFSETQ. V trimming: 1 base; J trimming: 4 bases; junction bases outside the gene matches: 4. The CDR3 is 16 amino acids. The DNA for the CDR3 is TGCGCCAGCAGCTTGAGGGGACAGGGGGCCTCAGATACGCAGTATTTT. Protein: CASSLRGQGASDTQYF.

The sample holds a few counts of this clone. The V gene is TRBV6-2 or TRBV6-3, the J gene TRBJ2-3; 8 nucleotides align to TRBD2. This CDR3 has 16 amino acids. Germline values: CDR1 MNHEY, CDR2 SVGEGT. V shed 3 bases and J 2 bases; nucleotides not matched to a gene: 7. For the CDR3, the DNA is TGTGCCAGCAGTTATACTGGCGGGGGGTTCACAGATACGCAGTATTTT. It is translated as CASSYTGGGFTDTQYF.

The CDR3 reads CASSRSPLDTIYF. The CDR3 DNA reads TGTGCCAGCAGCCGGTCCCCATTAGACACCATATATTTT. J is TRBJ1-3 and V is TRBV7-3, with D hard to call. The V gene's germline CDR1 is SGHTA and CDR2 FQGTGA. The CDR3 extends over 13 amino acids. V shed 5 bases and J shed 8 bases, with 13 bases lying between them.

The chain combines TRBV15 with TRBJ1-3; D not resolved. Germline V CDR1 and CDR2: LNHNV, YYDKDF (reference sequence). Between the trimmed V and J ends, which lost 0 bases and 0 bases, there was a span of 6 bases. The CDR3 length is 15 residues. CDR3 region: CATSRDKNSGNTIYF. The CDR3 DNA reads TGTGCCACCAGCAGAGACAAAAACTCTGGAAACACCATATATTTT. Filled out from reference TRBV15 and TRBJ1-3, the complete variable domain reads DAMVIQNPRYQVTQFGKPVTLSCSQTLNHNVMYWYQQKSSQAPKLLFHYYDKDFNNEADTPDNFQSRRPNTSFCFLDIRSPGLGDTAMYLCATSRDKNSGNTIYFGEGSWLTVV.

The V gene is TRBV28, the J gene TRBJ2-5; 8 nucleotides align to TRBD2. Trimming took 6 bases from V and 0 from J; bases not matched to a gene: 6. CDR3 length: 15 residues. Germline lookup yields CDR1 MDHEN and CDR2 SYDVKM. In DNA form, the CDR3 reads TGTGCCAGCAGAACGGCGGGGGGAAACCAAGAGACCCAGTACTTC. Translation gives CASRTAGGNQETQYF.

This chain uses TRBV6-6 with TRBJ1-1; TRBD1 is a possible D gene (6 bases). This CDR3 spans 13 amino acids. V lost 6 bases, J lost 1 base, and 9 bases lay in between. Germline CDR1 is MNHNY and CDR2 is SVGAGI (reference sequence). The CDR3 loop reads CASRGHKNTEAFF. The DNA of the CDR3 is TGTGCCAGCAGGGGACACAAGAACACTGAAGCTTTCTTT.

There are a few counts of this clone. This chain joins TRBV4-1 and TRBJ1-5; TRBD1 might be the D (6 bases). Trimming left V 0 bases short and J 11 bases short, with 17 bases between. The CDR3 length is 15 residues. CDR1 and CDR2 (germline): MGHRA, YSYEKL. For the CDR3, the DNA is TGCGCCAGCAGCCAAGATCGGGCAGGGGCCGGGGCCCAGCATTTT. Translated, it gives CASSQDRAGAGAQHF.

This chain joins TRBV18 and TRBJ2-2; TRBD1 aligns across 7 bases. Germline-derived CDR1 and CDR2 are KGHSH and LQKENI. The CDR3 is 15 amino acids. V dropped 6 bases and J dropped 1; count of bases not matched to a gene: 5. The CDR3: CASSWTGQNTGELFF. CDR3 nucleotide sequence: TGTGCCAGCTCCTGGACAGGCCAGAACACCGGGGAGCTGTTTTTT.

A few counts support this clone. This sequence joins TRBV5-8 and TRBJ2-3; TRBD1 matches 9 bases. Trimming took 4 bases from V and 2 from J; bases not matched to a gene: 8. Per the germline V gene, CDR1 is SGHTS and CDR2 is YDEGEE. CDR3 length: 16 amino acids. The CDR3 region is CASSGTGFLFTDTQYF. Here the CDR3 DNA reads TGTGCCAGCAGCGGGACAGGGTTCCTTTTCACAGATACGCAGTATTTT.

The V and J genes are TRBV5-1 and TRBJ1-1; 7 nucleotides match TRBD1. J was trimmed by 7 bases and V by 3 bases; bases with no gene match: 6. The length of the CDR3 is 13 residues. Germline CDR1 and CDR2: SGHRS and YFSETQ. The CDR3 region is CASSSRGWSEAFF. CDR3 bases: TGCGCCAGCAGCTCCAGGGGGTGGAGTGAAGCTTTCTTT.